This TCR beta chain derives from a study of shared clonotypes between healthy human individuals. The overall study: Three plates were used per donor for CD4 naive, three for CD4 memory, two for CD8 naive and one for CD8 memory.

The assay was immunoSEQ multiplex PCR, and TCRdb's table has in-frame clones only and misses some. The sample has about 1 million clones; around 74% are singletons. The CDR3 has 15 amino acids. Germline V CDR1 and CDR2: SGHAT, FQNNGV. V lost 1 base and J lost 3, with 12 bases in between. The table lists this clone with a count of one. Material for sequencing was memory CD4+ T cells sorted from blood. The sample's subset: CD45RA-negative fraction. The V and J genes are TRBV11-2 and TRBJ1-2, with a weak D call TRBD1 (6 bases). The receptor's source is a man aged 18 to 30 in good health. CDR3 protein: CASSLAVGGHYGYTF. CDR3 DNA: TGTGCCAGCAGCTTAGCGGTTGGGGGCCACTATGGCTACACCTTC.